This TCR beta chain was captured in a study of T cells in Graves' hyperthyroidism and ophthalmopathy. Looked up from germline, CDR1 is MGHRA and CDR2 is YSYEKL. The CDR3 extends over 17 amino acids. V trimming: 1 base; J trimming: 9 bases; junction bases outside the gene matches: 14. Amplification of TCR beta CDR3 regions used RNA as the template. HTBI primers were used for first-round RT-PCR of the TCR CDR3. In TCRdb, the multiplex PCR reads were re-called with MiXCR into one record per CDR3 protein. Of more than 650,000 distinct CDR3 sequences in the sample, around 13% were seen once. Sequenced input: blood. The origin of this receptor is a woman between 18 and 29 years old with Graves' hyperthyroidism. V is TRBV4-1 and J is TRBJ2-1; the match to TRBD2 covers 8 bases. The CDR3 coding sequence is TGCGCCAGCAGCCAAGTTTTCAGCGGGAGTGATCGGTTTGAGCAGTTCTTC. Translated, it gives CASSQVFSGSDRFEQFF.